Each of the 9 T cell receptor beta chains below was sequenced from the same sample in a study of blood T cell repertoires in COVID-19. Using immunoSEQ multiplex PCR, the repertoire was profiled, and TCRdb retains in-frame clones only, with some absent. The sample lists about 100,000 clones; roughly 86% were seen once. Sequenced: peripheral blood. The receptor source for this set is a middle-aged man with active or convalescent COVID-19.

The chain couples TRBV10-3 to TRBJ2-5; possible D gene TRBD1, 6 bases. V dropped 11 bases and J dropped 3 bases, with 10 bases sitting between them. Looked up from germline, CDR1 is ENHRY and CDR2 is SYGVKD. The CDR3 totals 11 residues. Written as DNA, the CDR3 is TGTGCCGTGAGACAGGAAGAGACCCAGTACTTC. Its protein product is CAVRQEETQYF.

This clone was seen more than once but under ten times. This rearrangement joins TRBV27 to TRBJ2-7, with 7 bases fitting TRBD1. Germline V gene lookup returns CDR1 MNHEY and CDR2 SMNVEV (reference sequence). CDR3 length equals 14 residues. J was trimmed by 1 base and V by 5 bases; bases with no gene match: 5. The CDR3 DNA follows: TGTGCCAGCAGTAGACAGGGCTTATCCTACGAGCAGTACTTC. Protein: CASSRQGLSYEQYF.

The chain is built from TRBV9 and TRBJ1-3, with D unresolved. The CDR3 consists of 16 residues. V lost 4 bases and J 3 bases, leaving 17 bases between the germline ends. Germline V gives CDR1 SGDLS, CDR2 YYNGEE. The CDR3 protein is CASSPRWGGGGNTIYF. CDR3 nucleotide sequence: TGTGCCAGCAGCCCCCGATGGGGAGGCGGTGGAAACACCATATATTTT.

This clone was found once. The chain uses TRBV7-2 and TRBJ2-7, with 12 positions matching TRBD2. From germline, CDR1 is SGHTA and CDR2 FQGNSA. This CDR3 is 17 amino acids long. J gave up 11 bases and V 1 base, and 15 bases lay outside the gene matches. The CDR3 loop reads CASSLVSGLAGPTSKYF. The CDR3 DNA reads as TGTGCCAGCAGCTTAGTCTCTGGACTAGCGGGGCCTACGAGCAAGTACTTC.

The V and J genes are TRBV13 and TRBJ1-2; TRBD1 matches 7 bases. The germline V gene has CDR1 PRHDT and CDR2 FYEKMQ (reference sequence). V gave up 0 bases and J gave up 5 bases; unmatched junction bases: 3. The CDR3 consists of 14 residues. In DNA form, the CDR3 reads TGTGCCAGCAGCTTAGGCCGGGGACAGTATGGCTACACCTTC. Residues: CASSLGRGQYGYTF.

The V gene is TRBV3-1 (or the pseudogene TRBV3-2), the J gene TRBJ2-7; 10 bases are a match to TRBD1. Germline V gene data show CDR1 as LGHDT and CDR2 as YNNKEL (reference sequence). The J segment lost 4 bases and the V segment lost 8 bases, leaving 2 bases of the junction unmatched. The CDR3 runs 12 residues. The CDR3, as DNA: TGTGCCAGCGGACAGGGGGTATACGAGCAGTACTTC. This encodes CASGQGVYEQYF.

The chain recombines TRBV3-1 (or the pseudogene TRBV3-2) with TRBJ1-1; a possible D gene is TRBD1 (5 bases). V was pared by 3 bases and J by 6 bases, with 11 bases between. Germline CDR1 is LGHDT and CDR2 is YNNKEL (reference sequence). This CDR3 region has 13 residues. This chain's CDR3 is CASSQGGKAEAFF. The CDR3 DNA is TGTGCCAGCAGCCAGGGGGGAAAAGCTGAAGCTTTCTTT.

The chain carries TRBV3-1 (or the pseudogene TRBV3-2) and TRBJ2-5, with TRBD2 as a possible D gene (6 bases). Trimming cost V 0 bases and J 5 bases, with 16 bases left between them. CDR1 and CDR2 (germline): LGHDT, YNNKEL (reference sequence). This CDR3 region has 16 residues. The CDR3 nucleotides read TGTGCCAGCAGCCAAGATCAGTGGTCTAGCGATGAGACCCAGTACTTC. This encodes CASSQDQWSSDETQYF.

The chain employs TRBV14 and TRBJ1-3; D gene unclear. This CDR3 has 15 residues. Trimming cost V 4 bases and J 0 bases, with 10 bases left between them. The germline CDR1 and CDR2 sequences are SGHDN and FVKESK. The DNA for the CDR3 is TGTGCCAGCAGCCTCCTAGGAAACTCTGGAAACACCATATATTTT. It specifies CASSLLGNSGNTIYF. The variable domain in full, with the rest retrieved from reference TRBV14 and TRBJ1-3, is EAGVTQFPSHSVIEKGQTVTLRCDPISGHDNLYWYRRVMGKEIKFLLHFVKESKQDESGMPNNRFLAERTGGTYSTLKVQPAELEDSGVYFCASSLLGNSGNTIYFGEGSWLTVV.